Listed here is a single TCR beta chain. What it recognizes is unknown. This specimen comes from a study of T cells after yellow fever vaccination. Study outcomes and limitations: Overlap between CD4 and CD8 compartments was detected for a small share of clonotypes.

Generation of TCR cDNA used 5'RACE template switching (which added a universal primer site and UMIs). Using its own MiXCR run on the 5' RACE reads, TCRdb lists one record per CDR3 protein. Of 300,000 to 350,000 distinct CDR3 sequences listed, approximately 4% are singletons. Per the germline V gene, CDR1 is SQVTM and CDR2 is ANQGSEA. The CDR3 covers 12 residues. Trimming removed 3 bases from V and 6 bases from J, with 9 bases in between. The chain uses TRBV29-1 and TRBJ2-1; D perhaps matches TRBD1 (5 bases). The clonotype originates from a man younger than 35 who received the YFV17D yellow fever vaccine. Source: PBMCs, taken 5 days after the yellow fever booster vaccination. The CDR3 DNA reads TGCAGCGTTGATTCCAGGGCCAATGAGCAGTTCTTC. Its translation: CSVDSRANEQFF.